Sequencing of this T cell receptor (beta chain) was carried out in a study of blood T cells in healthy people across ages. CDR3 length: 15 amino acids. Germline V gene sequence: CDR1 LGHNT, CDR2 FRNRAP. V shed 1 base and J shed 8 bases, with 15 bases lying between them. Sample donors were healthy Caucasian individuals that came from Russia, aged roughly 6 to 95. It was with a sample-barcoded 5' primer and a J-beta primer mix that a second PCR of roughly 7 to 12 cycles was run. Carrying 12 random nucleotides, a template-switch adaptor labeled each individual cDNA molecule. TCRdb recomputed calls from the 5' RACE reads with MiXCR, one row per CDR3 protein. This sample yields around 800,000 distinct CDR3 sequences, of which roughly 24% are seen a single time; roughly 3.1% belongs to the top ten. This clonotype has just a few counts. These data are also associated with another study on T cells of mothers and their children. According to that study: Samples came from a few healthy Caucasian mothers and their six children. A primer called M1S, used in the second PCR, added sample barcodes and 2-4 random nucleotides.

V and J are TRBV12-5 and TRBJ2-4; maybe TRBD2 (7 bases). The source of this sequence is a boy between 10 and 17 years old in good health. The sequenced sample consisted of blood. The CDR3 nucleotides read TGTGCTAGTGGTTTGGAAGGGGGGGGTAAGGACATTCAGTACTTC. Translated: CASGLEGGGKDIQYF.